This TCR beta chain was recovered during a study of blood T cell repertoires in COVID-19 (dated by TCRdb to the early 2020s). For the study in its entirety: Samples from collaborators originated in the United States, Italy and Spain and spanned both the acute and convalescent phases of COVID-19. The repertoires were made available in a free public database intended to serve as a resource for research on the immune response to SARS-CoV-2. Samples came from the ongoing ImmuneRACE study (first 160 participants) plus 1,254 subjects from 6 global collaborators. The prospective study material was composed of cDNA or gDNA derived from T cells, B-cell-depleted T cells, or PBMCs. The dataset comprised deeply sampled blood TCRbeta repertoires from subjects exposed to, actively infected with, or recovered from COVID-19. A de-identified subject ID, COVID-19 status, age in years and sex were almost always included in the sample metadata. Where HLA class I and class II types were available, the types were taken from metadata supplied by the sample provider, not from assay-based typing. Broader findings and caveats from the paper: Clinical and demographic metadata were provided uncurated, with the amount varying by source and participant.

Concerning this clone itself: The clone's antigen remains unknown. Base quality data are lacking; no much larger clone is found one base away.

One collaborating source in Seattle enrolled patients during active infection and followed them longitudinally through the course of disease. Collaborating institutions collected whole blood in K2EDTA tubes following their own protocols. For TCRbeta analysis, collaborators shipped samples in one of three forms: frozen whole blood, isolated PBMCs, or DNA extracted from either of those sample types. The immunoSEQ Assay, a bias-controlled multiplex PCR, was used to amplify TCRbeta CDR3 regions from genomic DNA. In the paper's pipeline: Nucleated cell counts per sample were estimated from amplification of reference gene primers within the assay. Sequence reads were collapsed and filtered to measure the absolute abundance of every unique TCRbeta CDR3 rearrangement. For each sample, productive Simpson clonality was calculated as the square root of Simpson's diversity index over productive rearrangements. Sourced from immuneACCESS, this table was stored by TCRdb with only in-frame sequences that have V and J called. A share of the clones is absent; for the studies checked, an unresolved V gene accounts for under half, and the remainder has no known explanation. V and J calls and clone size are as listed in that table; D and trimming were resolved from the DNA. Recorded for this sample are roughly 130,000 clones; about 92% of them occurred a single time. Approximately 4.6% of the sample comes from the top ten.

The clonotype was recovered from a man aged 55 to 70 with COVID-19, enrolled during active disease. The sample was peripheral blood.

CDR3 region: CATSPPGQGREQFF. The DNA sequence is as follows: TGTGCCACCAGTCCACCGGGACAGGGTAGGGAGCAGTTCTTC. This sequence uses TRBV24-1 and TRBJ2-1; 9 middle bases align to TRBD1. V is pruned by 6 bases and J by 10 bases, leaving 9 bases of the junction without a gene match. The CDR3 numbers 14 residues from cysteine through phenylalanine. Solely the CDR3 DNA is kept, with 42 bases framed from the first base. CDR1 and CDR2 (KGHDR, SFDVKD) derive from the germline V gene.